These T cell receptor beta chains were read from a single sample in a study of blood T cell repertoires in COVID-19. Sequencing was performed with immunoSEQ multiplex PCR; in TCRdb, only in-frame clones are kept and a portion is missing. The table lists about 320,000 clones, almost 85% of them singletons. The sequenced material came from peripheral blood. The receptors were sampled from a human donor in a cohort sampled during active COVID-19. The CDR3 runs from the conserved cysteine through the conserved F or W. Fields, in order: J gene, clone size, V gene, D gene, CDR3 protein, CDR3 DNA. D genes are given only for firm matches. Part of the rows lack a size; the others show once, few, many or a class for expanded clones.

j_gene: TRBJ1-1; abundance: .; v_gene: TRBV2; d_gene: .; CDR3aa: CASSGSWRGFF; CDR3nt: TGTGCCAGCAGTGGATCGTGGAGGGGTTTCTTT
j_gene: TRBJ1-5; abundance: .; v_gene: TRBV1; d_gene: .; CDR3aa: CTSSRMSGLQHF; CDR3nt: TGCACCAGCAGCCGTATGAGCGGACTCCAGCATTTT
j_gene: TRBJ1-3; abundance: once; v_gene: TRBV9; d_gene: TRBD1; CDR3aa: CASSSRDTGAGNTIYF; CDR3nt: TGTGCCAGCAGCTCACGCGATACAGGGGCAGGAAACACCATATATTTT
j_gene: TRBJ1-6; abundance: once; v_gene: TRBV12-3/TRBV12-4; d_gene: .; CDR3aa: CASGAHNSPLHF; CDR3nt: TGTGCCAGCGGAGCACATAATTCACCCCTCCACTTT
j_gene: TRBJ2-1; abundance: once; v_gene: TRBV5-1; d_gene: TRBD1; CDR3aa: CASSLSGQGFQNNEQFF; CDR3nt: TGCGCCAGCAGCTTGTCGGGACAGGGGTTTCAGAACAATGAGCAGTTCTTC
j_gene: TRBJ1-2; abundance: .; v_gene: TRBV2; d_gene: TRBD1; CDR3aa: CASSGDREFGYTF; CDR3nt: TGTGCCAGCAGTGGGGACAGGGAGTTTGGCTACACCTTC
j_gene: TRBJ2-1; abundance: .; v_gene: TRBV7-9; d_gene: TRBD2; CDR3aa: CASSHFERGDNEQFF; CDR3nt: TGTGCCAGCAGCCACTTCGAGCGGGGGGACAATGAGCAGTTCTTC
j_gene: TRBJ1-1; abundance: .; v_gene: TRBV29-1; d_gene: TRBD1; CDR3aa: CSTGQYTEAFF; CDR3nt: TGCAGCACGGGACAGTACACTGAAGCTTTCTTT
j_gene: TRBJ1-2; abundance: .; v_gene: TRBV7-9; d_gene: .; CDR3aa: CASSFHTGENYGYTF; CDR3nt: TGTGCCAGCAGCTTTCATACAGGTGAAAACTATGGCTACACCTTC
j_gene: TRBJ1-6; abundance: .; v_gene: TRBV6-6; d_gene: .; CDR3aa: CASSRTENSPLHF; CDR3nt: TGTGCCAGCAGTCGAACAGAGAATTCACCCCTCCACTTT
j_gene: TRBJ2-1; abundance: .; v_gene: TRBV19; d_gene: TRBD2; CDR3aa: CASSRSSGGAGEQFF; CDR3nt: TGTGCCAGTAGTAGATCTAGCGGGGGGGCAGGTGAGCAGTTCTTC
j_gene: TRBJ1-1; abundance: .; v_gene: TRBV6-5; d_gene: .; CDR3aa: CASSYPNSEAFF; CDR3nt: TGTGCCAGCAGTTACCCCAACTCTGAAGCTTTCTTT
j_gene: TRBJ2-4; abundance: .; v_gene: TRBV5-1; d_gene: TRBD1; CDR3aa: CASSAAGGKNIQYF; CDR3nt: TGCGCCAGCAGCGCTGCAGGGGGCAAAAACATTCAGTACTTC
j_gene: TRBJ2-7; abundance: .; v_gene: TRBV29-1; d_gene: TRBD1; CDR3aa: CSVAPTGGKYEQYF; CDR3nt: TGCAGCGTTGCCCCGACAGGGGGCAAGTACGAGCAGTACTTC
j_gene: TRBJ1-6; abundance: .; v_gene: TRBV9; d_gene: .; CDR3aa: CASSVVGDNSPLHF; CDR3nt: TGTGCCAGCAGCGTAGTGGGCGATAATTCACCCCTCCACTTT
j_gene: TRBJ2-6; abundance: .; v_gene: TRBV6-1; d_gene: .; CDR3aa: CASSERISGANVLTF; CDR3nt: TGTGCCAGCAGTGAGCGGATCTCTGGGGCCAACGTCCTGACTTTC
j_gene: TRBJ1-1; abundance: .; v_gene: TRBV4-1; d_gene: TRBD1; CDR3aa: CASTPGQGDRVNTEAFF; CDR3nt: TGCGCCAGCACGCCCGGACAGGGAGATAGAGTGAACACTGAAGCTTTCTTT
j_gene: TRBJ1-2; abundance: .; v_gene: TRBV20-1; d_gene: TRBD1; CDR3aa: CSASGGQGNYGYTF; CDR3nt: TGCAGTGCTAGTGGGGGACAGGGAAACTATGGCTACACCTTC
j_gene: TRBJ2-3; abundance: .; v_gene: TRBV9; d_gene: TRBD2; CDR3aa: CASSVAGGFESSTDTQYF; CDR3nt: TGTGCCAGCAGCGTAGCGGGGGGGTTCGAGTCTAGCACAGATACGCAGTATTTT
j_gene: TRBJ2-1; abundance: .; v_gene: TRBV19; d_gene: TRBD1; CDR3aa: CASSILLPGQGANEQFF; CDR3nt: TGTGCCAGTAGTATACTACTGCCGGGACAGGGGGCGAATGAGCAGTTCTTC
j_gene: TRBJ2-3; abundance: .; v_gene: TRBV9; d_gene: .; CDR3aa: CASSPLGGASTDTQYF; CDR3nt: TGTGCCAGCAGCCCCTTGGGGGGGGCGAGCACAGATACGCAGTATTTT
j_gene: TRBJ2-2; abundance: .; v_gene: TRBV19; d_gene: TRBD1; CDR3aa: CASSIDLRTGTNTGELFF; CDR3nt: TGTGCCAGTAGTATAGATCTCCGGACAGGGACAAACACCGGGGAGCTGTTTTTT
j_gene: TRBJ2-7; abundance: once; v_gene: TRBV6-1; d_gene: TRBD2; CDR3aa: CASSEPGLAGYEQYF; CDR3nt: TGTGCCAGCAGTGAACCGGGACTAGCGGGGTACGAGCAGTACTTC
j_gene: TRBJ2-2; abundance: .; v_gene: TRBV4-2; d_gene: .; CDR3aa: CASSQDQGKIGELFF; CDR3nt: TGTGCCAGCAGCCAAGACCAGGGGAAGATCGGGGAGCTGTTTTTT
j_gene: TRBJ2-3; abundance: few; v_gene: TRBV25-1; d_gene: .; CDR3aa: CASSDSPQYF; CDR3nt: TGTGCCAGCAGTGATTCTCCCCAGTATTTT
j_gene: TRBJ1-1; abundance: .; v_gene: TRBV10-3; d_gene: .; CDR3aa: CAISPGLYTEAFF; CDR3nt: TGTGCCATCAGTCCAGGGCTGTACACTGAAGCTTTCTTT
j_gene: TRBJ1-5; abundance: few; v_gene: TRBV7-9; d_gene: TRBD1; CDR3aa: CATSGQVGHQPQHF; CDR3nt: TGTGCCACCTCAGGACAGGTGGGGCATCAGCCCCAGCATTTT
j_gene: TRBJ1-1; abundance: .; v_gene: TRBV4-2; d_gene: TRBD1; CDR3aa: CASSQGGTVKAFF; CDR3nt: TGTGCCAGCAGCCAAGGCGGGACAGTTAAAGCTTTCTTT
j_gene: TRBJ1-5; abundance: .; v_gene: TRBV19; d_gene: .; CDR3aa: CASTTLDIQPQHF; CDR3nt: TGTGCCAGTACTACACTCGACATTCAGCCCCAGCATTTT
j_gene: TRBJ2-1; abundance: .; v_gene: TRBV11-2; d_gene: TRBD2; CDR3aa: CASSLLRGIYNEQFF; CDR3nt: TGTGCCAGCAGCTTACTGCGGGGGATCTACAATGAGCAGTTCTTC
j_gene: TRBJ2-2; abundance: .; v_gene: TRBV27; d_gene: .; CDR3aa: CASSLLGSPNTGELFF; CDR3nt: TGTGCCAGCAGTTTATTGGGCAGCCCGAACACCGGGGAGCTGTTTTTT
j_gene: TRBJ1-1; abundance: .; v_gene: TRBV7-6; d_gene: TRBD1; CDR3aa: CASSLGDRNTEAFF; CDR3nt: TGTGCCAGCAGCTTAGGGGACAGGAACACTGAAGCTTTCTTT
j_gene: TRBJ2-1; abundance: once; v_gene: TRBV30; d_gene: .; CDR3aa: CAWSLKNEQFF; CDR3nt: TGTGCCTGGAGTCTTAAAAATGAGCAGTTCTTC
j_gene: TRBJ1-2; abundance: .; v_gene: TRBV15; d_gene: .; CDR3aa: CATSRDRNYGYTF; CDR3nt: TGTGCCACCAGCAGAGACAGAAACTATGGCTACACCTTC
j_gene: TRBJ2-3; abundance: .; v_gene: TRBV5-1; d_gene: .; CDR3aa: CASSSGLTYSSTDTQYF; CDR3nt: TGCGCCAGCAGCTCGGGACTGACATACTCTAGCACAGATACGCAGTATTTT
j_gene: TRBJ1-1; abundance: .; v_gene: TRBV6-6; d_gene: .; CDR3aa: CASSLGAETEAFF; CDR3nt: TGTGCCAGCAGTTTGGGGGCCGAAACCGAAGCTTTCTTT
j_gene: TRBJ1-3; abundance: .; v_gene: TRBV2; d_gene: .; CDR3aa: CASSVRTDTIYF; CDR3nt: TGTGCCAGCAGTGTGCGAACTGACACCATATATTTT
j_gene: TRBJ1-6; abundance: .; v_gene: TRBV4-1; d_gene: .; CDR3aa: CASSQRGVNSPLHF; CDR3nt: TGCGCCAGCAGCCAACGAGGAGTTAATTCACCCCTCCACTTT
j_gene: TRBJ2-3; abundance: .; v_gene: TRBV12-3/TRBV12-4; d_gene: .; CDR3aa: CASGAVSTDTQYF; CDR3nt: TGTGCCAGCGGAGCGGTTAGCACAGATACGCAGTATTTT
j_gene: TRBJ1-5; abundance: .; v_gene: TRBV12-5; d_gene: .; CDR3aa: CASGFGGNQPQHF; CDR3nt: TGTGCTAGTGGGTTCGGGGGTAATCAGCCCCAGCATTTT
j_gene: TRBJ2-7; abundance: .; v_gene: TRBV11-2; d_gene: TRBD2; CDR3aa: CASSLVSSGVYEQYF; CDR3nt: TGTGCCAGCAGCCTGGTGTCTAGCGGAGTCTACGAGCAGTACTTC
j_gene: TRBJ1-5; abundance: .; v_gene: TRBV28; d_gene: TRBD1; CDR3aa: CASSLTGQRQPQHF; CDR3nt: TGTGCCAGCAGTCTCACGGGACAGCGTCAGCCCCAGCATTTT
j_gene: TRBJ1-2; abundance: .; v_gene: TRBV30; d_gene: .; CDR3aa: CAWSQGGGEGYTF; CDR3nt: TGTGCCTGGAGCCAGGGCGGGGGGGAAGGCTACACCTTC
j_gene: TRBJ1-1; abundance: .; v_gene: TRBV27; d_gene: .; CDR3aa: CASSVNRGTEAFF; CDR3nt: TGTGCCAGCAGTGTAAACCGAGGGACTGAAGCTTTCTTT
j_gene: TRBJ2-2; abundance: .; v_gene: TRBV6-5; d_gene: .; CDR3aa: CASSLTTGELFF; CDR3nt: TGTGCCAGCAGTCTTACAACCGGGGAGCTGTTTTTT
j_gene: TRBJ1-4; abundance: .; v_gene: TRBV3-1/TRBV3-2; d_gene: .; CDR3aa: CASSHTQGGEKLFF; CDR3nt: TGTGCCAGCAGCCATACCCAGGGAGGAGAAAAACTGTTTTTT
j_gene: TRBJ1-2; abundance: .; v_gene: TRBV27; d_gene: TRBD1; CDR3aa: CASRDRGIANYGYTF; CDR3nt: TGTGCCAGCCGGGACAGGGGGATCGCTAACTATGGCTACACCTTC
j_gene: TRBJ2-7; abundance: .; v_gene: TRBV20-1; d_gene: .; CDR3aa: CSARRQYEQYF; CDR3nt: TGCAGTGCTAGGAGACAGTACGAGCAGTACTTC
j_gene: TRBJ1-1; abundance: .; v_gene: TRBV7-3; d_gene: .; CDR3aa: CASSPTDRHTEAFF; CDR3nt: TGTGCCAGCAGCCCAACAGACAGGCACACTGAAGCTTTCTTT
j_gene: TRBJ2-1; abundance: once; v_gene: TRBV2; d_gene: TRBD2; CDR3aa: CASQRLAGGHEQFF; CDR3nt: TGTGCCAGCCAAAGACTAGCGGGGGGGCATGAGCAGTTCTTC
j_gene: TRBJ1-5; abundance: once; v_gene: TRBV12-3/TRBV12-4; d_gene: TRBD1; CDR3aa: CASSQDRVQPQHF; CDR3nt: TGTGCCAGCAGCCAAGACAGGGTCCAGCCCCAGCATTTT
j_gene: TRBJ1-4; abundance: .; v_gene: TRBV5-8; d_gene: TRBD1; CDR3aa: CASRNSGGIGKLFF; CDR3nt: TGTGCCAGCAGGAACTCAGGGGGCATCGGAAAACTGTTTTTT